This record concerns one TCR beta chain sequence. CDR3 length equals 14 residues. With 6 bases clipped from V and 3 bases from J, the junction kept 4 bases outside the gene matches. Germline CDR1 and CDR2: MDHEN and SYDVKM. In the original analysis: Amplified reference gene primers provided the basis for estimating nucleated cell counts. Sequencing used immunoSEQ multiplex PCR; TCRdb keeps in-frame clones, though not all of them. The V and J calls and clone size come from that table; D and trimming were worked out from the DNA. The data show approximately 10,000 clones, with 88% seen just once and around 4.9% held by the top ten. This sample was taken from a study of blood T cell repertoires in COVID-19. Overall study: The cDNA or gDNA used as material had been derived from T cells, B-cell-depleted T cells, or PBMCs.

Sequenced sample: peripheral blood. This receptor was taken from a human donor in a cohort sampled during active COVID-19. The chain uses TRBV28 and TRBJ1-1; TRBD1 matches at 10 bases. The CDR3 protein is CASRRDRGYTEAFF. CDR3 DNA sequence: TGTGCCAGCAGGAGGGACAGGGGATACACTGAAGCTTTCTTT.